The table lists the clone carrying this T cell receptor beta chain with a few counts. This record belongs to a study of T-cell reconstitution after alpha-beta-depleted transplantation in children. This CDR3 has 14 amino acids. Trimming pared 5 bases from V and 7 bases from J, leaving 15 bases between. Germline CDR1 is SGHTA and CDR2 is FQGNSA. Unique molecular identifiers were incorporated into the prepared TCRbeta library. From the PCR reads, TCRdb called clonotypes with MiXCR, one entry per CDR3 protein. The table has 500,000 or so distinct CDR3 sequences, approximately 32% seen once; the top ten hold 2% to 3%.

The receptor was isolated from a human donor who donated a stem cell graft to a child with aplastic anemia. The rearrangement links TRBV7-2 to TRBJ2-1, with D unresolved. The sequenced sample was PBMCs from the stem cell graft donor, obtained from the stem cell graft. The DNA for the CDR3 is TGTGCCAGCAGCCCCCGACCCCATCCTAATGAGCAGTTCTTC. As protein: CASSPRPHPNEQFF.